The entry below describes one T cell receptor beta chain. This record comes from a study of blood T cell repertoires in COVID-19. The wider study: From the United States, Italy and Spain came samples of acute and convalescent COVID-19. Sources were T cells, B-cell-depleted T cells, or PBMCs; the material itself was cDNA or gDNA.

In the source study's methods: Quantification of nucleated cells was approximated via reference gene primer amplification. Generated by immunoSEQ multiplex PCR, the TCRdb table keeps only in-frame clones and is missing some. V and J calls and clone size follow that table, whereas D and trimming were derived from the DNA. The sample shows 200,000 to 300,000 clones, 87% of them seen only once. CDR3 length: 11 residues. Trimming took off 4 bases at V and 13 bases at J, with 8 bases between the two ends. CDR1 SGHNT and CDR2 YENEEA come from the germline V gene. The chain carries TRBV11-3 and TRBJ1-6, with D unresolved. This clonotype was obtained from a man aged 18 to 30 with active or convalescent COVID-19. The sequencing input was peripheral blood. CDR3 DNA: TGTGCCAGCAGCTCCCACTTGCCCCTCCACTTT. As protein: CASSSHLPLHF. Combining the CDR3 with reference TRBV11-3 and TRBJ1-6 gives the whole variable domain EAGVVQSPRYKIIEKKQPVAFWCNPISGHNTLYWYLQNLGQGPELLIRYENEEAVDDSQLPKDRFSAERLKGVDSTLKIQPAELGDSAVYLCASSSHLPLHFGNGTRLTVT.